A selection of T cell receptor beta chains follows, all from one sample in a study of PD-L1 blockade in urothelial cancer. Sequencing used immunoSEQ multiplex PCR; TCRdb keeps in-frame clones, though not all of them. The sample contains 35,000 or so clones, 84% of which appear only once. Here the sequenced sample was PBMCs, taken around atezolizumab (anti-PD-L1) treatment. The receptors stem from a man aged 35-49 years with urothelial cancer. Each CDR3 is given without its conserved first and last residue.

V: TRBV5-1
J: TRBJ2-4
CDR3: ASATVGWAEDIQY

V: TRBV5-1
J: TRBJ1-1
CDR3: ASSSEGVDTEAF

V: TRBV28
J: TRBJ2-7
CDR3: ASSPQREPYEQY

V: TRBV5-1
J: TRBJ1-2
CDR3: ASSVAEYGYT

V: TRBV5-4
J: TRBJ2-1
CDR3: ASSWRGGEGVEQF

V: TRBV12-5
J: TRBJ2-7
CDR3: ASGLAPALAGGREQY

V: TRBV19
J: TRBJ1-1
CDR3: ASRETPGWITEAF

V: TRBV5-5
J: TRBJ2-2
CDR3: ASSLGVSNTGELF

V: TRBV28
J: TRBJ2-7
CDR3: ASSLLFGPTGPVPHEQY

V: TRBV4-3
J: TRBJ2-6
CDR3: ASSRASGTSFSGANVLT

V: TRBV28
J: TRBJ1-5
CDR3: ASYGGGGFQPQH

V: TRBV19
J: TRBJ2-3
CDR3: ASSISFTDTQY

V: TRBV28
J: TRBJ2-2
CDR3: ASSSTHAGQKNTGELF

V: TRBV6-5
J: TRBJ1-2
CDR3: ASRVEGRGGYT

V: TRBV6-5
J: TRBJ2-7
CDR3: ASRPPWGVSYEQY

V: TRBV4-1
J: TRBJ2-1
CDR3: ASSQGMGAQAYNEQF

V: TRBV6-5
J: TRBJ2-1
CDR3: ASRSVNEQF

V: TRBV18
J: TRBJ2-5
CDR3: ASTGLAGSGVETQY

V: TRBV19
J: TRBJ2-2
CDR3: ASSIEGQWTGELF

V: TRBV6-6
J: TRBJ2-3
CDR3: ASRTSGIADTQY

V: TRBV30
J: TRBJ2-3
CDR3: AWSGTGTSTDTQY

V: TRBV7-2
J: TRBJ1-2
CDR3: ASSFDLWGDYGYT

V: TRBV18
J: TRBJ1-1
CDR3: ASSQGWNTEAF

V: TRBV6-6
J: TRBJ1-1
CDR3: ASRSGTEAF

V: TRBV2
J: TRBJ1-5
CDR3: ASSEMGDNQPQH

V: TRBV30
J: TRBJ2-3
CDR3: AWDRDLTAQDTQY

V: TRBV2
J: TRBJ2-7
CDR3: ASSAGTGTYEQY

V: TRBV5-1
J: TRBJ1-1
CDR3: ASSLESGAHGEAF

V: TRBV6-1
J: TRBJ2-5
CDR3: ASSSQGLETQY